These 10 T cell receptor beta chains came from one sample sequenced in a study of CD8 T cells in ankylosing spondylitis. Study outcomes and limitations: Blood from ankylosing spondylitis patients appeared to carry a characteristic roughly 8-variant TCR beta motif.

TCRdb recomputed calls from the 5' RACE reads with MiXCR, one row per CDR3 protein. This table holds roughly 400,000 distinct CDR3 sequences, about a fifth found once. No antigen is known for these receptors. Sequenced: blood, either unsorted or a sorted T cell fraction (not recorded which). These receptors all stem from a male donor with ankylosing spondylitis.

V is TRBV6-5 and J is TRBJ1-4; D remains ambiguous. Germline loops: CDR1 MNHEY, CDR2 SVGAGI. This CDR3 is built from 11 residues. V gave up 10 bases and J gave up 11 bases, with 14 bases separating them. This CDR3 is CATWYLEKLFF. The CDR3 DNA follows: TGTGCCACGTGGTACCTGGAGAAACTGTTTTTT.

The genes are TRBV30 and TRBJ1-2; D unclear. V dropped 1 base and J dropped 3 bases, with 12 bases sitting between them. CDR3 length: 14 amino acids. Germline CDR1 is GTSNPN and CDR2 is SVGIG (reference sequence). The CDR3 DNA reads TGTGCCTGGAGTGCACCCGGGAGAGACTATGGCTACACCTTC. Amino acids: CAWSAPGRDYGYTF.

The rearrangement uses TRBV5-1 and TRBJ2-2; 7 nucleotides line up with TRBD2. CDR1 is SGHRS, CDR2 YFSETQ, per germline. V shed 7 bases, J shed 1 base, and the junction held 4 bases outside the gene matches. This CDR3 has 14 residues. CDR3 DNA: TGCGCCAGCGGGGCTAGCGGGAACACCGGGGAGCTGTTTTTT. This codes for CASGASGNTGELFF.

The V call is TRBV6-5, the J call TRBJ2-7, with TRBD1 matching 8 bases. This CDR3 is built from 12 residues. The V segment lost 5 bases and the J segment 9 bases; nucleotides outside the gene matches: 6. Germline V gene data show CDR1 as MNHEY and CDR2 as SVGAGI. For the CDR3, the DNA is TGTGCCAGCAGTGACGCGGGGACAGGGCAGTACTTC. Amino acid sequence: CASSDAGTGQYF.

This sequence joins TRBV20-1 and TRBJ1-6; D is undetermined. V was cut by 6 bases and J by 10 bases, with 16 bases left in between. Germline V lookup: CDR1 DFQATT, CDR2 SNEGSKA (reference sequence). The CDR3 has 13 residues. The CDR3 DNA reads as TGCAGTGCCAGTCCGGGAGTCGGATCACCCCTCCACTTT. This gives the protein CSASPGVGSPLHF.

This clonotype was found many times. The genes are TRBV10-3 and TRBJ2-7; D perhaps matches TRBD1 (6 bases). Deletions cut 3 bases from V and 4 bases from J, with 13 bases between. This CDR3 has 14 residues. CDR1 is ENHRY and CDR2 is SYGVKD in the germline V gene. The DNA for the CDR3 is TGTGCCATCAGTGATCCCAGGGGTCGGTACGAGCAGTACTTC. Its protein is CAISDPRGRYEQYF.

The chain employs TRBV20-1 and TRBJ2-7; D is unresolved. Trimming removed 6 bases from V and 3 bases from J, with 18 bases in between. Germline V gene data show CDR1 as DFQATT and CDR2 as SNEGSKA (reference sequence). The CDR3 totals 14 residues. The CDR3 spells CSAVPLRILYEQYF. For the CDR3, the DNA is TGCAGTGCCGTACCCCTCAGGATTCTCTACGAGCAGTACTTC.

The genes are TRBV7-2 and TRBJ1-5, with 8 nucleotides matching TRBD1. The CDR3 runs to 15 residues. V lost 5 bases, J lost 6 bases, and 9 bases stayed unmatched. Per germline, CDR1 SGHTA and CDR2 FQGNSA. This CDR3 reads CASSRRTGSGQPQHF. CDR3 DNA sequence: TGTGCCAGCAGCCGCAGGACAGGGAGCGGTCAGCCCCAGCATTTT.

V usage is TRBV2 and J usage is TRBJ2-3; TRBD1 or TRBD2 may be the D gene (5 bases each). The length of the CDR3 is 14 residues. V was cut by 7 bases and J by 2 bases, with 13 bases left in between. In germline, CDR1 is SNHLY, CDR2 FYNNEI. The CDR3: CASNTGPNTDTQYF. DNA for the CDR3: TGTGCCAGCAACACGGGACCGAACACAGATACGCAGTATTTT.

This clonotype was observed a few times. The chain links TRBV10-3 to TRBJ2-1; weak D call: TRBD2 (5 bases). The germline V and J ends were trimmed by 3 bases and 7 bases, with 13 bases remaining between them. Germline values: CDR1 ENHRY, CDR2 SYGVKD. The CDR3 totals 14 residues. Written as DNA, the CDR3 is TGTGCCATCAGTGATCGAGGGTCGGAGAATGAGCAGTTCTTC. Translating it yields CAISDRGSENEQFF.